The 19 T cell receptor beta chains presented below share a single source sample, sequenced in a study of human T cells and chemical hapten exposure. The time point: patch test 3, about 24 weeks after DPC sensitization. Treatment: therapeutic diphenylcyclopropenone sensitization with weekly scalp DPC. Each CDR3 protein gets one entry after TCRdb re-called the RACE reads with MiXCR. This sample has 82,000 or so distinct CDR3 sequences; 13% occur once, and the top ten carry roughly 5.7%. Sequenced material: whole blood, taken in connection with sensitization to the hapten diphenylcyclopropenone (DPC). These receptors originate from a woman between 50 and 59 years old with alopecia areata. Some clones in this sample may be carry-over from other donors' samples.

This clonotype was counted many times. The rearrangement uses TRBV21-1 and TRBJ1-4; the D call TRBD1 from the table was never checked on the DNA. TRBV21-1 is a pseudogene. The CDR3 spans 18 residues. CDR3 sequence: CASSKEEGHSATNEKLFF. CDR3 DNA sequence: TGTGCCAGCAGCAAAGAGGAGGGACACTCTGCAACTAATGAAAAACTGTTTTTT.

Only a few counts were recorded for this clonotype. The chain combines TRBV11-2 with TRBJ2-6; unclear D gene. Trimming took off 4 bases at V and 1 base at J, with 8 bases between the two ends. In germline, CDR1 is SGHAT, CDR2 FQNNGV. The CDR3 is made up of 15 amino acids. The CDR3 region has the DNA TGTGCCAGCAGCTCGATCCGGTCTGGGGCCAACGTCCTGACTTTC. It codes for CASSSIRSGANVLTF. Using reference TRBV11-2 and TRBJ2-6 for the parts outside the CDR3, the full variable domain is EAGVAQSPRYKIIEKRQSVAFWCNPISGHATLYWYQQILGQGPKLLIQFQNNGVVDDSQLPKDRFSAERLKGVDSTLKIQPAKLEDSAVYLCASSSIRSGANVLTFGAGSRLTVL.

This clonotype was observed many times. V is TRBV7-9 and J is TRBJ2-7, with 9 bases identical to TRBD2. Germline assignment: CDR1 SEHNR and CDR2 FQNEAQ (reference sequence). The length of the CDR3 is 15 residues. V shed 4 bases and J 2 bases; nucleotides not matched to a gene: 6. CDR3: CASSSLRLAAYEQYF. The CDR3 DNA follows: TGTGCCAGCAGCTCTCTCAGACTAGCGGCCTACGAGCAGTACTTC.

The chain employs TRBV5-1 and TRBJ2-2; possibly TRBD1 or TRBD2 for D (6 bases each). V was trimmed by 0 bases and J by 7 bases, leaving 13 bases between them. The CDR3 has 15 residues. CDR1 is SGHRS and CDR2 is YFSETQ in the germline V gene. For the CDR3, the DNA is TGCGCCAGCAGCTTGGACCGGGGGCGCAACGGGGAGCTGTTTTTT. Encoded protein: CASSLDRGRNGELFF.

This clonotype was seen repeatedly, ten times or more. J is TRBJ2-1 and V is TRBV12-3 or TRBV12-4; TRBD1 matches at 7 bases. The V and J ends lost 0 bases and 7 bases, in that order; junction bases with no gene match: 6. The CDR3 length is 15 residues. The CDR3 DNA sequence: TGTGCCAGCAGTTTAGCCGGTGACAGGGTTAATGAGCAGTTCTTC. Translating it yields CASSLAGDRVNEQFF.

The sample holds a few counts of this clonotype. The V call is TRBV7-2, the J call TRBJ2-2; perhaps TRBD1 as D (6 bases). Trimming took off 6 bases at V and 6 bases at J, with 14 bases between the two ends. The CDR3 is made up of 14 amino acids. The germline gives CDR1 SGHTA, CDR2 FQGNSA. CDR3 coding DNA: TGTGCCAGCAGAACCGACAGGCCGGCCGGGGAGCTGTTTTTT. It codes for CASRTDRPAGELFF.

In this sample, this clonotype turned up a few times. The genes are TRBV29-1 and TRBJ1-1, with no clear D. Trimming left V 3 bases short and J 0 bases short, with 8 bases between. CDR1 is SQVTM and CDR2 is ANQGSEA in the germline V gene. The CDR3 has 13 amino acids. The CDR3 DNA reads TGCAGCGTTGAGGAGGGAATGAACACTGAAGCTTTCTTT. Translation: CSVEEGMNTEAFF.

This clonotype was seen repeatedly, ten times or more. The rearrangement links TRBV20-1 to TRBJ2-7, with TRBD1 as a possible D gene (6 bases). CDR1 and CDR2 (germline): DFQATT, SNEGSKA (reference sequence). The CDR3 consists of 11 residues. The chain's CDR3 is CRGQGQYEQYF. In nucleotides, the CDR3 is TGCAGAGGCCAGGGACAATACGAGCAGTACTTC.

The rearrangement links TRBV5-1 to TRBJ2-1; no firm D call. V was pared by 0 bases and J by 6 bases, with 1 base between. CDR3 size: 11 residues. CDR1 and CDR2 from the germline V gene are SGHRS and YFSETQ. CDR3 in DNA: TGCGCCAGCAGCTTGGCCAATGAGCAGTTCTTC. It specifies CASSLANEQFF. The variable domain in full, with the rest retrieved from reference TRBV5-1 and TRBJ2-1, is KAGVTQTPRYLIKTRGQQVTLSCSPISGHRSVSWYQQTPGQGLQFLFEYFSETQRNKGNFPGRFSGRQFSNSRSEMNVSTLELGDSALYLCASSLANEQFFGPGTRLTVL.

On this clonotype itself: One junction end disagrees with the germline gene, perhaps due to a read error. V and J are TRBV20-1 and TRBJ2-7; the D call may be TRBD1 or TRBD2 (5 bases each). The CDR3 covers 13 residues. Per the germline V gene, CDR1 is DFQATT and CDR2 is SNEGSKA (reference sequence). CDR3 amino acids: CSASVRGRGERYF. The CDR3 coding sequence is TGCAGTGCTAGCGTTCGGGGAAGGGGTGAGCGGTACTTC.

V gene TRBV5-1 combines with J gene TRBJ2-7, with D unclear. The V gene lost 0 bases and the J gene lost 5 bases, with 9 bases spanning the gap. Per germline, CDR1 SGHRS and CDR2 YFSETQ. The CDR3 sequence is 13 residues long. CDR3 loop: CASSLASVDEQYF. The CDR3 DNA reads as TGCGCCAGCAGCTTGGCCAGCGTTGACGAGCAGTACTTC.

The chain has TRBV27 and TRBJ2-3; D not certain. CDR1 is MNHEY, CDR2 SMNVEV, per germline (reference sequence). The CDR3 length is 14 residues. The V end lost 0 bases, the J end lost 2 bases, and 6 bases lay between the germline ends. The CDR3, as DNA: TGTGCCAGCAGTTTATCGTCATACACAGATACGCAGTATTTT. It is translated as CASSLSSYTDTQYF.

This clonotype was observed a few times. This sequence joins TRBV7-9 and TRBJ2-3; the D is unclear. There are 13 residues in the CDR3. Germline V gene data show CDR1 as SEHNR and CDR2 as FQNEAQ (reference sequence). Trimming left V 5 bases short and J 0 bases short, with 6 bases between. Here the CDR3 DNA reads TGTGCCAGCAGCCAGGCGAGCACAGATACGCAGTATTTT. Its translation: CASSQASTDTQYF.

At least ten counts were recorded for this clonotype. The rearrangement joins TRBV29-1 to TRBJ2-7; the D gene is possibly TRBD1 (6 bases). This CDR3 is 13 amino acids long. Germline CDR1 reads SQVTM; CDR2 reads ANQGSEA. Trimming shortened V by 7 bases and J by 5 bases, and 18 bases separated the two germline ends. CDR3 protein: CSGSGDRADEQYF. The CDR3 nucleotides read TGCAGCGGCTCAGGGGACCGCGCAGACGAGCAGTACTTC.

The chain uses TRBV12-3 or TRBV12-4 and TRBJ1-5, with 9 bases fitting TRBD1. V trimming: 6 bases; J trimming: 0 bases; junction bases outside the gene matches: 9. The CDR3 has 17 amino acids. DNA of the CDR3: TGTGCCAGCAGCCAGGGACAGGGAGGAGTTAGCAATCAGCCCCAGCATTTT. It is translated as CASSQGQGGVSNQPQHF.

This clonotype was counted many times. This sequence joins TRBV6-2 or TRBV6-3 and TRBJ2-5; possibly TRBD2 for D (5 bases). V was pared by 3 bases and J by 3 bases, with 11 bases between. This CDR3 spans 14 amino acids. Germline loops: CDR1 MNHEY, CDR2 SVGEGT. The chain's CDR3 is CASSYGAEEETQYF. The DNA for the CDR3 is TGTGCCAGCAGTTATGGAGCGGAAGAAGAGACCCAGTACTTC.

This CDR3 is CSVGVRAGGPYEQYF. CDR3 sequence (DNA): TGCAGCGTTGGGGTTCGGGCGGGAGGCCCCTACGAGCAGTACTTC. The rearrangement links TRBV29-1 to TRBJ2-7, with 8 nucleotides matching TRBD2. CDR3 size: 15 residues. The junction had 10 bases not matched to a gene; V was cut back by 4 bases and J by 2 bases. CDR1 and CDR2 from the germline V gene are SQVTM and ANQGSEA.

This clonotype was detected many times. V is TRBV14 and J is TRBJ1-4; D is unclear. The CDR3 extends over 15 amino acids. Trimming removed 4 bases from V and 1 base from J, with 10 bases in between. CDR1 SGHDN and CDR2 FVKESK come from the germline V gene. CDR3 coding DNA: TGTGCCAGCAGCCCTTTGACGGGAACTAATGAAAAACTGTTTTTT. This gives the protein CASSPLTGTNEKLFF.

The rearrangement uses TRBV3-1 and TRBJ1-1; D unclear. Trimming left V 5 bases short and J 5 bases short, with 9 bases between. The CDR3 sequence is 12 residues long. Germline lookup yields CDR1 LGHDT and CDR2 YNNKEL (reference sequence). The CDR3 DNA reads as TGTGCCAGCAGCTTAGGGAGGACTGAAGCTTTCTTT. Protein product: CASSLGRTEAFF.